A single sample is the source of the 14 T cell receptor beta chains below, sequenced in a study of cytomegalovirus exposure and HLA in healthy donors (dated by TCRdb to the late 2010s). The receptor library was made with the immunoSEQ multiplex PCR assay. A mixture of 60 forward primers for TCR Vbeta segments and 13 reverse primers for TCR Jbeta segments was used in the multiplex PCR. What TCRdb holds here is the immuneACCESS table cut down to in-frame rearrangements. Part of the clones is not present; checked against another copy, under half of the missing clones reflect an unresolved V gene, and the others are unexplained. The sample has roughly 180,000 clones on record, approximately 80% of them singletons. The ten largest account for 2.4% of the sample. The sequencing input was PBMCs. The receptors shown here come from a male donor in good health and CMV-seronegative.

The chain recombines TRBV6-6 with TRBJ1-5; D remains unclear. Trimming removed 2 bases at V and 8 bases at J, with 10 bases between. The CDR3 extends over 13 amino acids. Per germline, CDR1 MNHNY and CDR2 SVGAGI (reference sequence). The CDR3 bases are TGTGCCAGCAGTTACAGGGAGATGGAGCCCCAGCATTTT. It is translated as CASSYREMEPQHF.

This rearrangement joins TRBV7-9 to TRBJ2-7; the match to TRBD1 covers 9 bases. Germline V gene data show CDR1 as SEHNR and CDR2 as FQNEAQ (reference sequence). The junction had 3 bases not matched to a gene; V was cut back by 1 base and J by 2 bases. The CDR3 extends over 15 amino acids. The CDR3 sequence is CASSLVGQGTYEQYF. The CDR3 DNA sequence: TGTGCCAGCAGCTTAGTAGGACAGGGGACCTACGAGCAGTACTTC.

This clone was detected only once. This chain uses TRBV19 with TRBJ2-7; D may be TRBD2 (6 bases). Germline V gene data show CDR1 as LNHDA and CDR2 as SQIVND (reference sequence). V was cut by 4 bases and J by 5 bases, with 12 bases left in between. The CDR3 is 13 amino acids. The CDR3, as DNA: TGTGCCAGTAGTACAGCACCGGGGGACGAGCAGTACTTC. Protein: CASSTAPGDEQYF.

The chain employs TRBV5-1 and TRBJ2-7; a possible D gene is TRBD1 (6 bases). Germline V gene data show CDR1 as SGHRS and CDR2 as YFSETQ. This CDR3 spans 18 amino acids. Trimming cost V 1 base and J 3 bases, with 23 bases left between them. The CDR3, as DNA: TGCGCCAGCAGCTTGAGCCCAGGGGCTCCATCTTCGGGCTACGAGCAGTACTTC. It is translated as CASSLSPGAPSSGYEQYF.

This rearrangement joins TRBV27 to TRBJ2-3; the D gene is possibly TRBD1 (5 bases). V lost 0 bases and J 6 bases, leaving 13 bases between the germline ends. CDR3 length: 15 residues. CDR1 is MNHEY, CDR2 SMNVEV, per germline (reference sequence). DNA for the CDR3: TGTGCCAGCAGTTTATCGATTTCTGGGGCCGATACGCAGTATTTT. Protein sequence: CASSLSISGADTQYF.

V is TRBV4-3 and J is TRBJ2-7; 9 nucleotides agree with TRBD2. CDR1 and CDR2 (germline): LGHNA, YSLEER. V lost 0 bases to trimming and J lost 0 bases; unmatched junction nucleotides: 0. The CDR3 covers 15 residues. In nucleotides, the CDR3 is TGCGCCAGCAGCCAAGATAGCGGGAGCTCCTACGAGCAGTACTTC. This gives the protein CASSQDSGSSYEQYF.

The count of this clone is one. The V call is TRBV5-1, the J call TRBJ1-4, with 7 bases aligning to TRBD1. Losses at the gene ends were 3 bases for V and 4 bases for J; bases not matched to a gene: 3. This CDR3 is built from 14 residues. The germline CDR1 and CDR2 sequences are SGHRS and YFSETQ. The CDR3 here is CASSSTGYNEKLFF. Written as DNA, the CDR3 is TGCGCCAGCAGCTCGACAGGGTATAATGAAAAACTGTTTTTT.

The gene calls are TRBV6-9 and TRBJ2-4; perhaps TRBD1 as D (5 bases). Germline V lookup: CDR1 MNHGY, CDR2 SVAAGI. CDR3 length equals 15 residues. V was trimmed by 2 bases and J by 3 bases, leaving 11 bases between them. CDR3 nucleotide sequence: TGTGCCAGCAGTTATCAGGGCTTCGGCAAAAACATTCAGTACTTC. Translating it yields CASSYQGFGKNIQYF.

The chain is built from TRBV7-9 and TRBJ2-7; a possible D gene is TRBD1 (5 bases). Trimming took 2 bases from V and 8 from J, leaving 13 bases between them. The CDR3 has 13 residues. Germline CDR1 and CDR2: SEHNR and FQNEAQ (reference sequence). The CDR3 sequence is CASSLRTNYQQYF. As DNA, the CDR3 is TGTGCCAGCAGCTTAAGGACAAACTATCAGCAGTACTTC. Variable domain in full (rest from reference TRBV7-9 and TRBJ2-7): DTGVSQNPRHKITKRGQNVTFRCDPISEHNRLYWYRQTLGQGPEFLTYFQNEAQLEKSRLLSDRFSAERPKGSFSTLEIQRTEQGDSAMYLCASSLRTNYQQYFGPGTRLTVT.

This chain joins TRBV19 and TRBJ1-1; D gene unclear. Between the trimmed V and J ends, which lost 3 bases and 4 bases, there was a span of 15 bases. CDR1 and CDR2 (germline): LNHDA, SQIVND (reference sequence). This CDR3 region has 15 residues. CDR3 bases: TGTGCCAGTAGTATTGATACTGAGTGGAGCACTGAAGCTTTCTTT. Translation: CASSIDTEWSTEAFF. Filled out from reference TRBV19 and TRBJ1-1, the complete variable domain reads DGGITQSPKYLFRKEGQNVTLSCEQNLNHDAMYWYRQDPGQGLRLIYYSQIVNDFQKGDIAEGYSVSREKKESFPLTVTSAQKNPTAFYLCASSIDTEWSTEAFFGQGTRLTVV.

The J gene is TRBJ1-1, the V gene TRBV7-6; 9 bases map to TRBD1. The germline V gene has CDR1 SGHVS and CDR2 FNYEAQ. V shed 5 bases, J shed 3 bases, and the junction held 4 bases outside the gene matches. The CDR3 contains 14 residues. The CDR3 DNA is TGTGCCAGCAGCGCGACAGGGGGGGACACTGAAGCTTTCTTT. Residues: CASSATGGDTEAFF.

A few counts support this clone. The chain is built from TRBV4-1 and TRBJ2-3; 12 bases fit TRBD2. This CDR3 is 16 amino acids long. Germline trimming cut 0 bases from V and 9 bases from J; bases unmatched to any gene: 7. Germline V gene sequence: CDR1 MGHRA, CDR2 YSYEKL. The CDR3 sequence is CASSQERLAGVGTQYF. The DNA of the CDR3 is TGCGCCAGCAGCCAAGAACGACTAGCGGGGGTAGGAACGCAGTATTTT.

The count of this clone is one. This chain uses TRBV2 with TRBJ2-5; 8 bases are a match to TRBD2. Germline CDR1 is SNHLY and CDR2 is FYNNEI. The trim removed 6 bases at V and 3 bases at J, leaving 9 bases unmatched. The CDR3 consists of 15 residues. The CDR3 loop reads CASSFGGAGEETQYF. The CDR3 DNA sequence: TGTGCCAGCAGCTTCGGGGGGGCCGGGGAAGAGACCCAGTACTTC.

This chain joins TRBV6-1 and TRBJ2-7, with 7 positions matching TRBD1. The CDR3 is 14 amino acids. Germline V lookup: CDR1 MNHNS, CDR2 SASEGT. The trim removed 4 bases at V and 7 bases at J, leaving 10 bases unmatched. Written as DNA, the CDR3 is TGTGCCAGCAGTGCCCTGGGGACAGTTTCAGAGCAGTACTTC. Amino acid sequence: CASSALGTVSEQYF.